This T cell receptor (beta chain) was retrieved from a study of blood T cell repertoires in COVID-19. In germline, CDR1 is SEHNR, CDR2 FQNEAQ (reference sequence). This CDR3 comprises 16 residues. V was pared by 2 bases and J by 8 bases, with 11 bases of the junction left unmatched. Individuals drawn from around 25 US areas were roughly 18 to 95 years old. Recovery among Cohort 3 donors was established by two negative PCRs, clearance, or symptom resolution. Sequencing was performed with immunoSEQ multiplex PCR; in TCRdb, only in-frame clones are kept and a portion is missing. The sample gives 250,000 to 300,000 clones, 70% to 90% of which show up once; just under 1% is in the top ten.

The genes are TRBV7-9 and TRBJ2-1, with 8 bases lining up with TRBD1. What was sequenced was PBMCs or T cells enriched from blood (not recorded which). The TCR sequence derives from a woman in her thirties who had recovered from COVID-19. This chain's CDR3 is CASSLITGQGLDEQFF. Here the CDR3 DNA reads TGTGCCAGCAGCTTAATAACTGGACAGGGATTGGATGAGCAGTTCTTC.